What follows are 30 T cell receptor beta chains derived from one specimen sequenced in a study. TCRdb analysed the RT-PCR reads with MiXCR anew, one entry per CDR3 protein. The sample records fewer than 800,000 distinct CDR3 sequences, around 14% being singletons. The sample consisted of memory CD4+ T cells from blood. These receptor sequences come from a female donor in good health, serving as a healthy control.

This clonotype was counted between two and nine times. The V gene is TRBV28, the J gene TRBJ1-2; no definite D call. Germline V gene lookup returns CDR1 MDHEN and CDR2 SYDVKM. CDR3 length: 12 amino acids. V lost 6 bases and J 3 bases, leaving 8 bases between the germline ends. CDR3 sequence reads: CASSSGYYGYTF. CDR3 DNA: TGTGCCAGCAGCTCAGGATACTATGGCTACACCTTC.

Ten or more counts support this clonotype. This rearrangement joins TRBV29-1 to TRBJ1-2; TRBD1 matches 11 bases. The CDR3 sequence is 14 residues long. Germline V gene sequence: CDR1 SQVTM, CDR2 ANQGSEA. Trimming at V came to 4 bases and at J to 6 bases, leaving 7 bases not matched to a gene. CDR3 amino acids: CSVAHGTGGDGYTF. The CDR3 nucleotides are TGCAGCGTTGCCCACGGGACAGGGGGGGATGGCTACACCTTC.

There are many counts of this clonotype. The chain joins TRBV12-3 or TRBV12-4 to TRBJ1-2, with no clear D. The V end was cut by 6 bases, the J end by 8 bases, with 16 bases between. The CDR3 consists of 13 residues. The CDR3 is CASRQTVSGGYTF. For the CDR3, the DNA is TGTGCCAGCAGGCAGACGGTTTCGGGCGGCTACACCTTC.

V gene TRBV12-3 or TRBV12-4 combines with J gene TRBJ2-7; 14 bases map to TRBD2. The CDR3 runs to 16 residues. V shed 4 bases, J shed 5 bases, and the junction held 7 bases outside the gene matches. CDR3 nucleotides: TGTGCCAGCAGTTCCGGACTAGCGGGAGGCCCCCACGAGCAGTACTTC. Protein sequence: CASSSGLAGGPHEQYF.

This clonotype was found many times. The J gene is TRBJ1-6, the V gene TRBV20-1; no firm D call. This CDR3 is 15 amino acids long. Germline V lookup: CDR1 DFQATT, CDR2 SNEGSKA (reference sequence). V was pared by 0 bases and J by 7 bases, with 13 bases between. CDR3 protein: CSARDRLLGNSPLHF. The CDR3 bases are TGCAGTGCTAGAGATCGGCTTCTTGGCAATTCACCCCTCCACTTT.

This clonotype was counted many times. The rearrangement uses TRBV20-1 and TRBJ2-1; unclear D gene. CDR1 and CDR2 (germline): DFQATT, SNEGSKA (reference sequence). V dropped 0 bases and J dropped 0 bases, with 12 bases sitting between them. The CDR3 covers 16 residues. As DNA, the CDR3 is TGCAGTGCTAGAGATCTCCGCTTGAGCTCCTACAATGAGCAGTTCTTC. Its translation: CSARDLRLSSYNEQFF.

Ten or more counts support this clonotype. The V and J genes are TRBV18 and TRBJ2-5; D might be TRBD1 (5 bases). The germline V gene has CDR1 KGHSH and CDR2 LQKENI. The CDR3 runs to 13 residues. V was trimmed by 8 bases and J by 5 bases, leaving 15 bases between them. DNA of the CDR3: TGTGCCAGCAGCCCCACAGGTGGGGAGACCCAGTACTTC. Translation: CASSPTGGETQYF.

This rearrangement joins TRBV20-1 to TRBJ2-1; TRBD2 aligns across 9 bases. V shed 6 bases, J shed 8 bases, and the junction held 14 bases outside the gene matches. From germline, CDR1 is DFQATT and CDR2 SNEGSKA (reference sequence). CDR3 size: 15 residues. The CDR3 DNA follows: TGCAGTGCGAAGACTAGCGGCCCCAGGGTCGATGAGCAGTTCTTC. Translation gives CSAKTSGPRVDEQFF.

This clonotype was seen a handful of times. This chain connects TRBV20-1 to TRBJ1-4; D may be TRBD1 (5 bases). Per the germline V gene, CDR1 is DFQATT and CDR2 is SNEGSKA (reference sequence). The CDR3 is 14 residues long. V was trimmed by 0 bases and J by 8 bases, leaving 13 bases between them. CDR3 bases: TGCAGTGCTAGAGATACAGGAACGTACGAAAAACTGTTTTTT. Its protein is CSARDTGTYEKLFF.

The CDR3 sequence is CASRVDGNQPQHF. The CDR3 DNA reads as TGTGCCAGCAGAGTGGACGGCAATCAGCCCCAGCATTTT. The chain links TRBV6-1 to TRBJ1-5; D call uncertain. CDR3 length equals 13 residues. V dropped 6 bases and J dropped 2 bases, with 8 bases sitting between them. The germline CDR1 and CDR2 sequences are MNHNS and SASEGT.

V usage is TRBV30 and J usage is TRBJ2-3, with TRBD1 as a possible D gene (5 bases). The germline CDR1 and CDR2 sequences are GTSNPN and SVGIG (reference sequence). CDR3 length: 15 amino acids. Trimming removed 4 bases from V and 4 bases from J, with 18 bases in between. DNA of the CDR3: TGTGCCTGGACAATAGACAGCTTCGGCGCAGATACGCAGTATTTT. Amino acids: CAWTIDSFGADTQYF.

This clonotype is a singleton in its sample. The chain carries TRBV3-1 and TRBJ1-5; no definite D call. This CDR3 spans 13 amino acids. CDR1 and CDR2 (germline): LGHDT, YNNKEL (reference sequence). Between the trimmed V and J ends, which lost 1 base and 6 bases, there was a span of 7 bases. CDR3 DNA: TGTGCCAGCAGCCAAGGTGGGAGTCAGCCCCAGCATTTT. This codes for CASSQGGSQPQHF.

This clonotype was picked up many times. J is TRBJ2-5 and V is TRBV7-2, with 9 bases matching TRBD1. The CDR3 extends over 19 amino acids. V was pared by 5 bases and J by 0 bases, with 16 bases of the junction left unmatched. Germline V gives CDR1 SGHTA, CDR2 FQGNSA. In nucleotides, the CDR3 is TGTGCCAGCAGCGCTATTGGCGGGACAGGGAGGACCTACCAAGAGACCCAGTACTTC. Protein sequence: CASSAIGGTGRTYQETQYF.

V and J are TRBV7-8 and TRBJ2-2; 7 bases match TRBD1. The V segment lost 6 bases and the J segment 7 bases; nucleotides outside the gene matches: 8. In germline, CDR1 is SGHVS, CDR2 FQNEAQ. The CDR3 loop spans 14 amino acids. The CDR3 spells CASRSSGGYGELFF. The CDR3 DNA follows: TGTGCCAGCAGGTCCTCAGGGGGTTACGGGGAGCTGTTTTTT. The full variable domain, in which reference TRBV7-8 and TRBJ2-2 provide the parts outside the CDR3, is GAGVSQSPRYKVAKRGQDVALRCDPISGHVSLFWYQQALGQGPEFLTYFQNEAQLDKSGLPSDRFFAERPEGSVSTLKIQRTQQEDSAVYLCASRSSGGYGELFFGEGSRLTVL.

This clonotype was counted many times. The CDR3 loop is CASSLRPNTEAFF. CDR3 DNA: TGTGCCAGCAGCTTGAGGCCGAACACTGAAGCTTTCTTT. The V gene is TRBV13, the J gene TRBJ1-1; D unresolved. Germline V CDR1 and CDR2: PRHDT, FYEKMQ (reference sequence). V shed 3 bases and J shed 1 base, with 6 bases lying between them. This CDR3 has 13 residues.

This clonotype was counted a few times. This chain's CDR3 is CASSPRDSRPLHF. The CDR3 nucleotides are TGTGCCAGCAGCCCCCGGGACTCTCGGCCCCTCCACTTT. The chain is built from TRBV12-3 or TRBV12-4 and TRBJ1-6; possibly TRBD1 for D (5 bases). This CDR3 contains 13 residues. V was pared by 6 bases and J by 13 bases, with 16 bases between.

This clonotype turned up a few times. The chain combines TRBV6-1 with TRBJ1-5, with 8 nucleotides matching TRBD1. The V gene's germline CDR1 is MNHNS and CDR2 SASEGT. Trimming at V came to 4 bases and at J to 5 bases, leaving 7 bases not matched to a gene. CDR3 length: 15 amino acids. The CDR3 sequence: CASSGAGGAYQPQHF. CDR3 in DNA: TGTGCCAGCAGTGGGGCAGGGGGCGCATATCAGCCCCAGCATTTT.

The sample holds a few counts of this clonotype. The CDR3 reads CAGGRQGWNEQFF. The DNA of the CDR3 is TGTGCCGGAGGTAGACAGGGATGGAATGAGCAGTTCTTC. The V and J genes are TRBV7-8 and TRBJ2-1; 7 bases align to TRBD1. The CDR3 has 13 residues. The V gene end was trimmed by 11 bases and the J gene end by 7 bases; junction bases not matched to a gene: 11. The germline CDR1 and CDR2 sequences are SGHVS and FQNEAQ.

This clonotype turned up a few times. This rearrangement joins TRBV6-5 to TRBJ1-2, with 9 bases identical to TRBD1. CDR3 size: 14 residues. CDR1 MNHEY and CDR2 SVGAGI come from the germline V gene. V trimming: 7 bases; J trimming: 5 bases; junction bases outside the gene matches: 8. CDR3 coding DNA: TGTGCCAGCATTCGACAGGGGGGAAGTTATGGCTACACCTTC. It translates to CASIRQGGSYGYTF.

This clonotype was seen a handful of times. The chain combines TRBV7-9 with TRBJ1-1; 10 bases agree with TRBD1. Trimming took 4 bases from V and 4 from J; bases not matched to a gene: 6. CDR1 and CDR2 from the germline V gene are SEHNR and FQNEAQ (reference sequence). This CDR3 region has 15 residues. The CDR3 DNA follows: TGTGCCAGCAGCTCCGACAGGGGGCTAGGCACTGAAGCTTTCTTT. Protein: CASSSDRGLGTEAFF. The variable domain in full, with the rest retrieved from reference TRBV7-9 and TRBJ1-1, is DTGVSQNPRHKITKRGQNVTFRCDPISEHNRLYWYRQTLGQGPEFLTYFQNEAQLEKSRLLSDRFSAERPKGSFSTLEIQRTEQGDSAMYLCASSSDRGLGTEAFFGQGTRLTVV.

This clonotype occurred a few times. This chain joins TRBV28 and TRBJ2-7; maybe TRBD1 (6 bases). CDR1 and CDR2 (germline): MDHEN, SYDVKM. The length of the CDR3 is 14 residues. With 4 bases removed from V and 4 bases from J, the gap between germline ends came to 14 bases. CDR3 region: CASSSRDTLYEQYF. CDR3 nucleotides: TGTGCCAGCAGTTCCCGGGACACCTTGTACGAGCAGTACTTC.

This clonotype was observed many times. As DNA, the CDR3 is TGCAGCGTCAGGTCGGGGTTAGGAGCCGAGCAGTACTTC. This sequence encodes CSVRSGLGAEQYF. V is TRBV29-1 and J is TRBJ2-7, with D maybe TRBD2 (5 bases). Germline assignment: CDR1 SQVTM and CDR2 ANQGSEA. V gave up 6 bases and J gave up 6 bases, with 18 bases separating them. The CDR3 loop spans 13 amino acids.

This clonotype was counted ten times or more. This chain's CDR3 is CASSYRGQGNYEQYF. The CDR3 bases are TGTGCCAGCAGCTACAGAGGACAGGGTAACTACGAGCAGTACTTC. The genes are TRBV7-2 and TRBJ2-7, with 8 bases matching TRBD1. Losses at the gene ends were 4 bases for V and 3 bases for J; bases not matched to a gene: 8. The CDR3 is 15 amino acids. Germline-derived CDR1 and CDR2 are SGHTA and FQGNSA.

The chain employs TRBV20-1 and TRBJ1-2; D might be TRBD1 (5 bases). Germline CDR1 is DFQATT and CDR2 is SNEGSKA (reference sequence). The CDR3 is made up of 14 amino acids. V lost 6 bases and J 6 bases, leaving 20 bases between the germline ends. The DNA for the CDR3 is TGCAGTGCCACCGGGACTAGCGGGGGGGATGGCTACACCTTC. It translates to CSATGTSGGDGYTF.

A few counts support this clonotype. V and J are TRBV20-1 and TRBJ2-3; possibly TRBD2 for D (5 bases). The CDR3 is 15 residues long. Trimming cost V 2 bases and J 3 bases, with 15 bases left between them. Germline V gives CDR1 DFQATT, CDR2 SNEGSKA (reference sequence). In nucleotides, the CDR3 is TGCAGTGCTAGAAAGTATCAGCGGACTACAGATACGCAGTATTTT. Translated: CSARKYQRTTDTQYF.

The chain has TRBV5-1 and TRBJ2-5, with TRBD2 matching over 8 bases. There are 16 residues in the CDR3. Germline CDR1 SGHRS, CDR2 YFSETQ. V lost 4 bases and J lost 3; bases outside the gene matches: 11. The CDR3 spells CASSSGSSSDKETQYF. Written as DNA, the CDR3 is TGCGCCAGCAGCAGCGGGAGTTCCTCCGACAAAGAGACCCAGTACTTC. Complete variable domain (other parts from reference TRBV5-1 and TRBJ2-5): KAGVTQTPRYLIKTRGQQVTLSCSPISGHRSVSWYQQTPGQGLQFLFEYFSETQRNKGNFPGRFSGRQFSNSRSEMNVSTLELGDSALYLCASSSGSSSDKETQYFGPGTRLLVL.

Only a few counts were recorded for this clonotype. The gene calls are TRBV12-3 or TRBV12-4 and TRBJ2-2; 8 nucleotides match TRBD1. V trimming: 6 bases; J trimming: 2 bases; junction bases outside the gene matches: 8. The CDR3 totals 16 residues. This CDR3 reads CASRLQGASNTGELFF. In DNA, the CDR3 is TGTGCCAGCAGATTGCAGGGGGCTTCTAACACCGGGGAGCTGTTTTTT.

This chain uses TRBV6-5 with TRBJ2-6; D call uncertain. V was clipped by 0 bases and J by 0 bases, with 15 bases between them. Germline loops: CDR1 MNHEY, CDR2 SVGAGI. There are 19 residues in the CDR3. In DNA form, the CDR3 reads TGTGCCAGCAGTTACTCGACCGCTCGTCTTACCTCTGGGGCCAACGTCCTGACTTTC. Translation: CASSYSTARLTSGANVLTF.

V and J are TRBV20-1 and TRBJ2-5; D may correspond to TRBD1 or TRBD2 (6 bases each). CDR3 length: 13 residues. Germline V gives CDR1 DFQATT, CDR2 SNEGSKA (reference sequence). The CDR3 is CAYRAKGGETQYF. The CDR3, as DNA: TGCGCCTACCGGGCTAAGGGGGGAGAGACCCAGTACTTC.

This clonotype came up a few times. The V and J genes are TRBV12-3 or TRBV12-4 and TRBJ2-5, with D uncertain. The CDR3 extends over 15 amino acids. Trimming took 5 bases from V and 1 from J, leaving 14 bases between them. Here the CDR3 DNA reads TGTGCCAGCAGTCTTTCTACGGGCCCCCAAGAGACCCAGTACTTC. Protein: CASSLSTGPQETQYF.